This T cell receptor beta chain was obtained from a study of blood T cell repertoires in COVID-19. Sequencing was performed with immunoSEQ multiplex PCR; in TCRdb, only in-frame clones are kept and a portion is missing. The sample holds 150,000 or so clones, over 75% seen once. V was clipped by 1 base and J by 1 base; unmatched bases: 4. The CDR3 contains 16 residues. Germline values: CDR1 LGHDT, CDR2 YNNKEL (reference sequence). The sequenced sample was PBMCs or T cells enriched from blood (not recorded which). This rearrangement joins TRBV3-1 (or the pseudogene TRBV3-2) to TRBJ1-5; 7 nucleotides agree with TRBD1. This TCR was sampled from a human donor with acute COVID-19. The donor label of this sample is uncertain. CDR3: CASSQGTGGSNQPQHF. The CDR3 DNA reads TGTGCCAGCAGCCAAGGGACAGGCGGAAGCAATCAGCCCCAGCATTTT.